Given below is one T cell receptor (beta chain) in context. Authors' data handling: Estimated nucleated cell counts came from reference gene primer amplification. Only in-frame clones appear in the TCRdb table, and some are missing; sequencing was by immunoSEQ multiplex PCR. V and J calls plus clone size are reproduced from that table; the DNA served to infer D and trimming. In the table there are around 250,000 clones, 75% to 85% of which are singletons. This specimen comes from a study of blood T cell repertoires in COVID-19. Study information: The samples span acute and convalescent COVID-19 from the United States, Italy and Spain.

The germline CDR1 and CDR2 sequences are SGDLS and YYNGEE. The CDR3 consists of 14 residues. J lost 4 bases, V lost 4 bases, and 5 bases had no gene match. This receptor was identified in a woman aged 45 to 65 with acute COVID-19. Source material: PBMCs or T cells enriched from blood (not recorded which). V is TRBV9 and J is TRBJ2-3; 8 bases fit TRBD2. CDR3 sequence reads: CASSSRGGADTQYF. The CDR3 nucleotides read TGTGCCAGCAGCTCCCGGGGGGGGGCAGATACGCAGTATTTT.